These 20 T cell receptor beta chains were all obtained from the same sample, sequenced in a study of lymphopenia after photon versus proton radiotherapy. Data came from immunoSEQ multiplex PCR; TCRdb stores just in-frame clones and leaves some out. The sample has some 76,000 clones; around 90% are singletons. The specimen comprised peripheral blood, sampled from a patient treated with photon-based radiotherapy. Every receptor here comes from a woman aged 40 to 49 with cholangiocarcinoma.

This rearrangement joins TRBV19 to TRBJ1-2; D remains ambiguous. The CDR3 contains 14 residues. From germline, CDR1 is LNHDA and CDR2 SQIVND (reference sequence). The V and J ends lost 5 bases and 2 bases respectively, with 12 bases between them. CDR3: CASSWPGSNYGYTF. CDR3 DNA sequence: TGTGCCAGTAGTTGGCCGGGCTCAAACTATGGCTACACCTTC.

This clone has just one count. This chain links TRBV6-1 with TRBJ2-7; D is uncertain. The length of the CDR3 is 14 residues. Germline V gene sequence: CDR1 MNHNS, CDR2 SASEGT. V gave up 1 base and J gave up 3 bases, with 10 bases separating them. CDR3 bases: TGTGCCAGCAGTGAAGTCGGCAGAAACTACGAGCAGTACTTC. Translating it yields CASSEVGRNYEQYF.

The chain carries TRBV5-1 and TRBJ1-3; D unresolved. This CDR3 has 16 amino acids. Looked up from germline, CDR1 is SGHRS and CDR2 is YFSETQ. The ends were cut back, 0 bases at V and 0 bases at J, with 10 bases in the middle. The CDR3 region is CASSLGGSLSGNTIYF. As DNA, the CDR3 is TGCGCCAGCAGCTTGGGGGGATCTCTCTCTGGAAACACCATATATTTT.

The V gene is TRBV6-5, the J gene TRBJ1-5, with D possibly TRBD1 on 6 matching bases. The germline V gene encodes CDR1 MNHEY and CDR2 SVGAGI. V was clipped by 6 bases and J by 1 base, with 10 bases between them. This CDR3 has 14 amino acids. The CDR3 DNA follows: TGTGCCAGCAGAGAAGGGGGGAGCAATCAGCCCCAGCATTTT. Translation gives CASREGGSNQPQHF.

The chain carries TRBV10-3 and TRBJ2-2; 16 bases are a match to TRBD2. The CDR3 is made up of 18 amino acids. Germline V CDR1 and CDR2: ENHRY, SYGVKD. J was trimmed by 4 bases and V by 7 bases; bases with no gene match: 9. CDR3 sequence: CAINHEGLAGGLTGELFF. DNA for the CDR3: TGTGCCATCAACCACGAGGGACTAGCGGGGGGGCTCACCGGGGAGCTGTTTTTT.

The chain is built from TRBV28 and TRBJ2-3, with 10 bases fitting TRBD2. Unmatched junction bases numbered 9, after V lost 5 bases and J lost 4 bases. Germline V gene lookup returns CDR1 MDHEN and CDR2 SYDVKM. The CDR3 has 16 amino acids. In DNA, the CDR3 is TGTGCCAGCAGTGAGTCTAGCGGGAGAACCCCAGATACGCAGTATTTT. It yields the protein CASSESSGRTPDTQYF.

The chain joins TRBV28 to TRBJ1-1; TRBD1 matches 9 bases. CDR1 and CDR2 (germline): MDHEN, SYDVKM. This CDR3 has 15 residues. After removal of 5 bases from V and 1 base from J, the junction contained 5 bases not matched to a gene. CDR3 residues: CASSRGDRANTEAFF. In DNA, the CDR3 is TGTGCCAGCAGTAGGGGGGACAGGGCGAACACTGAAGCTTTCTTT.

This CDR3 is CASTRPGLAKYNEQFF. The CDR3 DNA reads as TGTGCCAGCACTCGGCCCGGACTAGCGAAATACAATGAGCAGTTCTTC. This chain links TRBV28 with TRBJ2-1; 9 bases fit TRBD2. The CDR3 totals 16 residues. After removal of 7 bases from V and 4 bases from J, the junction contained 11 bases not matched to a gene. Germline V gene lookup returns CDR1 MDHEN and CDR2 SYDVKM. Using reference TRBV28 and TRBJ2-1 for the parts outside the CDR3, the full variable domain is DVKVTQSSRYLVKRTGEKVFLECVQDMDHENMFWYRQDPGLGLRLIYFSYDVKMKEKGDIPEGYSVSREKKERFSLILESASTNQTSMYLCASTRPGLAKYNEQFFGPGTRLTVL.

CDR3 loop: CASSFGWTGDTGELFF. Written as DNA, the CDR3 is TGCGCCAGCAGCTTTGGGTGGACGGGTGACACCGGGGAGCTGTTTTTT. The V and J genes are TRBV5-1 and TRBJ2-2; D unresolved. This CDR3 spans 16 amino acids. Trimming removed 2 bases at V and 3 bases at J, with 14 bases between. Germline V gene lookup returns CDR1 SGHRS and CDR2 YFSETQ.

This chain links TRBV2 with TRBJ1-2; 7 bases line up with TRBD1. V shed 8 bases and J 11 bases; nucleotides not matched to a gene: 17. Germline-derived CDR1 and CDR2 are SNHLY and FYNNEI. This CDR3 has 14 amino acids. The CDR3 DNA is TGTGCCAGCGGAATCATGACAGGGAGAGAAGGATACACCTTC. This codes for CASGIMTGREGYTF.

The genes are TRBV30 and TRBJ2-7; tentative D call: TRBD2 (5 bases). The CDR3 totals 13 residues. Germline V gene lookup returns CDR1 GTSNPN and CDR2 SVGIG (reference sequence). Between the trimmed V and J ends, which lost 4 bases and 8 bases, there was a span of 18 bases. Here the CDR3 DNA reads TGTGCCTGGAACGAGGGATTTCTAGGGAAGCAGTACTTC. Translation gives CAWNEGFLGKQYF. The full variable domain, rest sourced from reference TRBV30 and TRBJ2-7, is SQTIHQWPATLVQPVGSPLSLECTVEGTSNPNLYWYRQAAGRGLQLLFYSVGIGQISSEVPQNLSASRPQDRQFILSSKKLLLSDSGFYLCAWNEGFLGKQYFGPGTRLTVT.

The rearrangement uses TRBV27 and TRBJ1-6; the D gene is possibly TRBD1 (5 bases). V was pared by 8 bases and J by 9 bases, with 20 bases between. CDR1 and CDR2 (germline): MNHEY, SMNVEV (reference sequence). CDR3 size: 15 residues. CDR3 amino acids: CASRPHRDPGSPLHF. CDR3 sequence (DNA): TGTGCCAGCCGCCCCCACCGGGACCCCGGTTCACCCCTCCACTTT.

The chain has TRBV19 and TRBJ1-6; D not resolved. The CDR3 spans 15 residues. V shed 6 bases and J shed 7 bases, with 16 bases lying between them. Germline V gives CDR1 LNHDA, CDR2 SQIVND (reference sequence). Here the CDR3 reads CASSPQVKKNSPLHF. CDR3 coding DNA: TGTGCCAGTAGCCCCCAGGTGAAGAAGAATTCACCCCTCCACTTT.

CDR3 sequence: CASETPGPPYGYTF. CDR3 nucleotides: TGTGCCAGCGAGACGCCGGGCCCCCCCTATGGCTACACCTTC. The V call is TRBV28, the J call TRBJ1-2; D uncertain. Germline assignment: CDR1 MDHEN and CDR2 SYDVKM. The CDR3 extends over 14 amino acids. V lost 8 bases, J lost 4 bases, and 17 bases lay in between.

The chain has TRBV7-2 and TRBJ2-7; D may be TRBD1 (6 bases). Germline CDR1 and CDR2: SGHTA and FQGNSA. The CDR3 is 14 residues long. V was pared by 2 bases and J by 4 bases, with 12 bases between. CDR3 in amino acids: CASSLIRDIYEQYF. The CDR3 bases are TGTGCCAGCAGCTTAATCCGGGACATATACGAGCAGTACTTC.

The sample holds one count of this clone. The chain recombines TRBV11-2 with TRBJ2-1, with TRBD2 matching 10 bases. Trimming cost V 1 base and J 9 bases; bases outside gene matches: 12. CDR1 and CDR2 from the germline V gene are SGHAT and FQNNGV. The CDR3 spans 17 residues. The CDR3 is CASSLVASGSTPIEQFF. The CDR3 region has the DNA TGTGCCAGCAGCTTAGTGGCTAGCGGGAGTACACCCATTGAGCAGTTCTTC.

The rearrangement uses TRBV6-6 and TRBJ2-7; D call uncertain. Germline V gene sequence: CDR1 MNHNY, CDR2 SVGAGI (reference sequence). The CDR3 has 12 residues. The germline V and J ends were trimmed by 6 bases and 1 base, with 7 bases remaining between them. CDR3 protein: CASSMDSYEQYF. The CDR3 DNA is TGTGCCAGCAGCATGGATTCCTACGAGCAGTACTTC.

The chain recombines TRBV6-5 with TRBJ2-5, with 7 bases aligning to TRBD1. The V gene's germline CDR1 is MNHEY and CDR2 SVGAGI. The CDR3 is 14 amino acids. J lost 3 bases, V lost 5 bases, and 6 bases had no gene match. The CDR3 spells CASSQHTGEETQYF. The CDR3 DNA sequence: TGTGCCAGCAGTCAACACACAGGGGAAGAGACCCAGTACTTC.

CDR3 protein: CASSLGQRREKLFF. The CDR3 nucleotides are TGTGCCAGCAGCCTGGGACAGAGGCGGGAAAAACTGTTTTTT. The chain carries TRBV28 and TRBJ1-4, with 7 nucleotides matching TRBD1. With 6 bases clipped from V and 8 bases from J, the junction kept 9 bases outside the gene matches. Germline assignment: CDR1 MDHEN and CDR2 SYDVKM. This CDR3 contains 14 residues.

CDR3 protein: CAWSVQGVTEAFF. The CDR3 DNA is TGTGCCTGGAGTGTCCAGGGCGTCACTGAAGCTTTCTTT. The chain is built from TRBV30 and TRBJ1-1; TRBD1 might be the D (5 bases). The CDR3 spans 13 residues. Trimming took off 0 bases at V and 4 bases at J, with 9 bases between the two ends. From germline, CDR1 is GTSNPN and CDR2 SVGIG (reference sequence).